Listed below are T cell receptor beta chains from one sample, sequenced in a study of cytomegalovirus exposure and HLA in healthy donors. Using immunoSEQ multiplex PCR, the repertoire was profiled, and TCRdb retains in-frame clones only, with some absent. Here the sample spans more than 150,000 clones, around 72% being singletons. The sequenced material came from PBMCs. Every receptor here comes from a woman in her thirties or forties in good health and CMV-seropositive. Both conserved end residues are part of each CDR3. The D gene is left open where the match is weak. Clone size is given for some rows only: seen once, a few or many times, or a class if the clone is expanded.

D: NA; J: TRBJ1-1; size: few; V: TRBV7-2; DNA: TGTGCCAGCGCATGGATCGGGGGGCGGACTGAAGCTTTCTTT; CDR3: CASAWIGGRTEAFF
D: NA; J: TRBJ1-6; size: NA; V: TRBV30; DNA: TGTGCCTGGAGTCCCGACGGACAGAGGTCACCCCTCCACTTT; CDR3: CAWSPDGQRSPLHF
D: TRBD1; J: TRBJ1-1; size: few; V: TRBV6-6; DNA: TGTGCCAGCATCCGAGGGACAGCGAACACTGAAGCTTTCTTT; CDR3: CASIRGTANTEAFF
D: TRBD1; J: TRBJ2-7; size: once; V: TRBV27; DNA: TGTGCCAGCAGTTCACCGGGACAGGGGGCTGAAGAGCAGTACTTC; CDR3: CASSSPGQGAEEQYF
D: NA; J: TRBJ2-7; size: few; V: TRBV6-5; DNA: TGTGCCAGCAGTTACGATCAGGGCTACGAGCAGTACTTC; CDR3: CASSYDQGYEQYF
D: TRBD1; J: TRBJ1-4; size: NA; V: TRBV29-1; DNA: TGCAGCGCTGCGGGACAGAGCTTTGCAACTAATGAAAAACTGTTTTTT; CDR3: CSAAGQSFATNEKLFF
D: NA; J: TRBJ1-1; size: once; V: TRBV11-2; DNA: TGTGACAGCAGCCGCGACTACACTTCGTGGACTTCTTTCTTT; CDR3: CDSSRDYTSWTSFF
D: NA; J: TRBJ2-7; size: NA; V: TRBV30; DNA: TGTGCCTGGAGTGGTGACAGGCGCGACGAGCAGTACTTC; CDR3: CAWSGDRRDEQYF
D: TRBD1; J: TRBJ2-2; size: NA; V: TRBV5-4; DNA: TGTGCCAGCAGCAGGATTGGGACAGGGTTGAACACCGGGGAGCTGTTTTTT; CDR3: CASSRIGTGLNTGELFF
D: NA; J: TRBJ2-1; size: NA; V: TRBV7-6; DNA: TGTGCCAGCAGCGCCTCGGGGTTAGCTCCCTACAATGAGCAGTTCTTC; CDR3: CASSASGLAPYNEQFF
D: NA; J: TRBJ1-5; size: NA; V: TRBV6-1; DNA: TGTGCCAGCTCCCAGGGGAGAGGCAATCAGCCCCAGCATTTT; CDR3: CASSQGRGNQPQHF
D: NA; J: TRBJ2-7; size: NA; V: TRBV28; DNA: TGTGCCAGCAGTTTGGGCATGGGTTACGAGCAGTACTTC; CDR3: CASSLGMGYEQYF
D: NA; J: TRBJ2-1; size: NA; V: TRBV19; DNA: TGTGCCAGTAGCGTCAGGGCTTTCAATGAGCAGTTCTTC; CDR3: CASSVRAFNEQFF
D: TRBD2; J: TRBJ2-2; size: NA; V: TRBV27; DNA: TGTGCCAGCAGTTTAGGATCCTCTAGCGGCCCCACCGGGGAGCTGTTTTTT; CDR3: CASSLGSSSGPTGELFF
D: TRBD2; J: TRBJ2-3; size: NA; V: TRBV6-1; DNA: TGTGCCAGCTCGAGCGGGGGACGCACAGATACGCAGTATTTT; CDR3: CASSSGGRTDTQYF
D: NA; J: TRBJ1-2; size: NA; V: TRBV18; DNA: TGTGCCAGCTCACCGACAGGTCCAACGGATGGCTACACCTTC; CDR3: CASSPTGPTDGYTF
D: NA; J: TRBJ1-5; size: NA; V: TRBV6-1; DNA: TGTGCCAGCAGAGAACGCCCGGGTATCGATGGCAATCAGCCCCAGCATTTT; CDR3: CASRERPGIDGNQPQHF